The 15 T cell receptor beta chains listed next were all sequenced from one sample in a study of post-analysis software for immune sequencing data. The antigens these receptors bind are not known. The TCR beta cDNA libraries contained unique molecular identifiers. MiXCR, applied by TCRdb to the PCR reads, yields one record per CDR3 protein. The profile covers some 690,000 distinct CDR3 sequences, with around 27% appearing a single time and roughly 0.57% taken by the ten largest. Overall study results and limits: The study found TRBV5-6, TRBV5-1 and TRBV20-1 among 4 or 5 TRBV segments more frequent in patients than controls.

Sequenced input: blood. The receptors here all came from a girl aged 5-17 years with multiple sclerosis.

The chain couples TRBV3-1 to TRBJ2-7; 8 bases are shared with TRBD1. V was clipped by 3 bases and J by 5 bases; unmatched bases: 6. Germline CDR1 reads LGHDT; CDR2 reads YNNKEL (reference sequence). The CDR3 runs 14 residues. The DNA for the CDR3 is TGTGCCAGCAGCCACGCTGGACAGGGCCACGAGCAGTACTTC. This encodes CASSHAGQGHEQYF.

The DNA for the CDR3 is TGCAGTGCTAGTGGAGCGAGCGAAAAACTGTTTTTT. It translates to CSASGASEKLFF. The V gene is TRBV20-1, the J gene TRBJ1-4; unclear D gene. Germline V gene sequence: CDR1 DFQATT, CDR2 SNEGSKA (reference sequence). Trimming took 3 bases from V and 8 from J, leaving 10 bases between them. CDR3 length: 12 amino acids.

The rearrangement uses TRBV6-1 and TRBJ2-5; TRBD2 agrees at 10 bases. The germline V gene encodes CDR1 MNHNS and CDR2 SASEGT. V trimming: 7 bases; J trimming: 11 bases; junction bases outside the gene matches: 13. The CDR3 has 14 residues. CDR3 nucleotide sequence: TGTGCCAGCACGCTAGCGGGAGAGTTGTCTGAGCAGTACTTC. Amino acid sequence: CASTLAGELSEQYF.

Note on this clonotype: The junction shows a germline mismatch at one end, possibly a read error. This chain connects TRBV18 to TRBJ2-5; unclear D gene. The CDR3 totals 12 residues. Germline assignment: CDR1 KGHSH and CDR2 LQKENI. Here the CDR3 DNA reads TGTGCCAGCCAAGCGTACCAAGAGACCCAATACTTC. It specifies CASQAYQETQYF.

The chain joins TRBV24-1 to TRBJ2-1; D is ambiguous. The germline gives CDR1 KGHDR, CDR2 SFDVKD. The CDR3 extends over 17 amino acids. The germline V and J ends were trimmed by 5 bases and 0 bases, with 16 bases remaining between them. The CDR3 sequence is CATSGIEETYSYNEQFF. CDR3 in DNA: TGTGCCACCAGTGGAATCGAGGAGACCTACTCCTACAATGAGCAGTTCTTC.

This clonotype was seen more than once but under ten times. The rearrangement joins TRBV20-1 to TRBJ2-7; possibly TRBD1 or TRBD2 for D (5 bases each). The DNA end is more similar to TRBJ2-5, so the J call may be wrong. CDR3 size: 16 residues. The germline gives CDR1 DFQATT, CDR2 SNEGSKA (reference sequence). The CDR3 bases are TGCAGTGCTAGAGAACCCTGGGGACGCACTACCCCGACCCAGTACTTC. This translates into CSAREPWGRTTPTQYF.

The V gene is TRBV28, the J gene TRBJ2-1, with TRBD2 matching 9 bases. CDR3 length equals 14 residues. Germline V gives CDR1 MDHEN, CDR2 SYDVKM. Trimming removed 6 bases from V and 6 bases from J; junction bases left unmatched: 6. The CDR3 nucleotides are TGTGCCAGCAGCGATCCGGGACTAGCCAATGAGCAGTTCTTC. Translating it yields CASSDPGLANEQFF.

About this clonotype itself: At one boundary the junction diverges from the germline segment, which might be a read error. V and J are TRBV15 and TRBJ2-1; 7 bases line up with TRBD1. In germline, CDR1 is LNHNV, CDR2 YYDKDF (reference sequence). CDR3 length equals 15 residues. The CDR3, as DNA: TGTGCCACCAGCCGGAGGACAGGCTCCCACAATGAGCAGTTCTTC. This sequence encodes CATSRRTGSHNEQFF.

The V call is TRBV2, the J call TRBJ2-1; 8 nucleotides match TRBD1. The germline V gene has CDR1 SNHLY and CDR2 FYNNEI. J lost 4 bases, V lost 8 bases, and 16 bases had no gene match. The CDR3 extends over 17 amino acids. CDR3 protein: CASSVQGGVREYNEQFF. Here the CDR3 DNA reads TGTGCCAGCTCGGTACAGGGGGGAGTAAGGGAATACAATGAGCAGTTCTTC.

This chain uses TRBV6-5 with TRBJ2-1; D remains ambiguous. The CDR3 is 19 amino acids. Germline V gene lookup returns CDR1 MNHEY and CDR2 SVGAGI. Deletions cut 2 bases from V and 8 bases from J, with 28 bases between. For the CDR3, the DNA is TGTGCCAGCAGTTACAGGCTGACCAAACACTCACGACGAGGCCATGAGCAGTTCTTC. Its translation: CASSYRLTKHSRRGHEQFF.

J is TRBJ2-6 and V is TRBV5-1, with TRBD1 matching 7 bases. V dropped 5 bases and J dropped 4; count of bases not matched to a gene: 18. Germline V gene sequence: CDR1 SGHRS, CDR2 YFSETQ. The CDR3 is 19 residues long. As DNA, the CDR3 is TGCGCCAGCAGTCTGGATGCCCCCAGGGGGTTGGCCGGGGCCAACGTCCTGACTTTC. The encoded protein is CASSLDAPRGLAGANVLTF.

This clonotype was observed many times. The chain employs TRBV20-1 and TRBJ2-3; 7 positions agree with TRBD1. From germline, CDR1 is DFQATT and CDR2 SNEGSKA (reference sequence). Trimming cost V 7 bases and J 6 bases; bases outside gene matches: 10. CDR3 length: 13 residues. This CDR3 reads CSVLSGRGDTQYF. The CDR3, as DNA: TGCAGTGTATTAAGCGGCAGGGGGGATACGCAGTATTTT.

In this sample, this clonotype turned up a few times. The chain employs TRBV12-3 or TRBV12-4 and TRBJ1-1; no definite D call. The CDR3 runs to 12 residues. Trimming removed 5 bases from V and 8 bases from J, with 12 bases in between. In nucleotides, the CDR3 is TGTGCCAGCAGTCGCGCAGGTATAGAAGCTTTCTTT. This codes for CASSRAGIEAFF.

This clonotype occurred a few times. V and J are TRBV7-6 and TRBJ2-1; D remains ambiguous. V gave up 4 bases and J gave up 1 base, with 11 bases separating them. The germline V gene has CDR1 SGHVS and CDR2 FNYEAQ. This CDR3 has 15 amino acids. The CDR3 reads CASSYLPTSYNEQFF. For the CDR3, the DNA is TGTGCCAGCAGCTACCTACCAACATCCTACAATGAGCAGTTCTTC.

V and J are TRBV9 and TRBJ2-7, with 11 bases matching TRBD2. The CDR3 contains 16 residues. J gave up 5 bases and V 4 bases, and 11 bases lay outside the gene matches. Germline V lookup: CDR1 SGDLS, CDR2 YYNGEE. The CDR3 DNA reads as TGTGCCAGCAGCACCCTAACTAGCGGGAGTTTTAACGAGCAGTACTTC. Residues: CASSTLTSGSFNEQYF.